Presented here are 16 T cell receptor beta chains from one specimen sequenced in a study of PD-1 blockade in mismatch repair-deficient tumors. TCRdb keeps only in-frame clones here, not all; method: immunoSEQ multiplex PCR. Of around 62,000 clones detected, about 72% appear once; the ten largest clones hold over 4.5%. This specimen consisted of peripheral blood, obtained 2 weeks after starting pembrolizumab. The receptors were sampled from an adult with mismatch repair-deficient cancer.

The CDR3 sequence: CASSGAWGAVSGANVLTF. The CDR3 bases are TGTGCCAGCAGCGGGGCGTGGGGGGCTGTCTCTGGGGCCAACGTCCTGACTTTC. This chain joins TRBV2 and TRBJ2-6; D assignment may be TRBD1 or TRBD2 (6 bases each). Deletions cut 6 bases from V and 0 bases from J, with 18 bases between. The germline V gene encodes CDR1 SNHLY and CDR2 FYNNEI. The CDR3 consists of 18 residues.

CDR3 sequence: CASSSPRYGHQTGELFF. DNA of the CDR3: TGTGCCAGTAGTTCCCCTCGGTACGGACACCAAACCGGGGAGCTGTTTTTT. The chain joins TRBV19 to TRBJ2-2, with a possible D match to TRBD1 (5 bases). The CDR3 totals 17 residues. The germline V and J ends were trimmed by 5 bases and 5 bases, with 21 bases remaining between them. In germline, CDR1 is LNHDA, CDR2 SQIVND (reference sequence).

V usage is TRBV30 and J usage is TRBJ2-2; 9 nucleotides line up with TRBD2. Losses at the gene ends were 2 bases for V and 3 bases for J; bases not matched to a gene: 7. Germline assignment: CDR1 GTSNPN and CDR2 SVGIG (reference sequence). The CDR3 is 16 amino acids. The CDR3 here is CAWSKGLAGYTGELFF. The CDR3 DNA reads TGTGCCTGGAGTAAAGGGCTAGCGGGATACACCGGGGAGCTGTTTTTT.

This chain links TRBV13 with TRBJ1-1; the D gene is possibly TRBD1 (6 bases). Germline-derived CDR1 and CDR2 are PRHDT and FYEKMQ (reference sequence). V shed 2 bases and J shed 10 bases, with 17 bases lying between them. The CDR3 length is 14 residues. The CDR3, as DNA: TGTGCCAGCAGCTTATTATCTGGGGGCGTTGGAGCTTTCTTT. Residues: CASSLLSGGVGAFF.

The chain links TRBV30 to TRBJ2-5; 8 bases align to TRBD1. This CDR3 is built from 14 residues. Germline lookup yields CDR1 GTSNPN and CDR2 SVGIG (reference sequence). The junction had 9 bases not matched to a gene; V was cut back by 6 bases and J by 3 bases. CDR3 sequence reads: CACGKGQGEETQYF. The DNA of the CDR3 is TGTGCCTGCGGTAAAGGACAGGGAGAAGAGACCCAGTACTTC.

The chain uses TRBV9 and TRBJ2-5, with D possibly TRBD2 on 6 matching bases. Trimming shortened V by 0 bases and J by 0 bases, and 12 bases separated the two germline ends. CDR1 and CDR2 (germline): SGDLS, YYNGEE. This CDR3 has 16 residues. The CDR3 bases are TGTGCCAGCAGCGTAGGGCCAGCGGGTTACCAAGAGACCCAGTACTTC. It encodes CASSVGPAGYQETQYF.

The V and J genes are TRBV9 and TRBJ1-1; no reliable D call. The CDR3 is made up of 13 amino acids. Germline V gives CDR1 SGDLS, CDR2 YYNGEE. Trimming stripped 0 bases from V and 1 base from J, with 4 bases between. CDR3 sequence (DNA): TGTGCCAGCAGCGTAGCGTGGAACACTGAAGCTTTCTTT. This gives the protein CASSVAWNTEAFF.

The V call is TRBV5-1, the J call TRBJ2-5, with 9 bases fitting TRBD2. The CDR3 covers 15 residues. Germline trimming cut 4 bases from V and 1 base from J; bases unmatched to any gene: 5. The V gene's germline CDR1 is SGHRS and CDR2 YFSETQ. The CDR3: CASSTKTSGQETQYF. DNA of the CDR3: TGCGCCAGCAGCACAAAGACTAGCGGCCAAGAGACCCAGTACTTC.

The rearrangement links TRBV30 to TRBJ1-2, with 9 bases identical to TRBD1. CDR1 GTSNPN and CDR2 SVGIG come from the germline V gene (reference sequence). This CDR3 is built from 14 residues. V lost 7 bases to trimming and J lost 4 bases; unmatched junction nucleotides: 10. The CDR3 loop reads CASGGQGFFYGYTF. In DNA form, the CDR3 reads TGTGCCTCAGGGGGACAGGGATTCTTCTATGGCTACACCTTC.

This clone was seen a handful of times. The chain recombines TRBV4-1 with TRBJ1-4; 9 bases map to TRBD1. The CDR3 runs 16 residues. Losses at the gene ends were 0 bases for V and 6 bases for J; bases not matched to a gene: 5. Germline loops: CDR1 MGHRA, CDR2 YSYEKL. CDR3 bases: TGCGCCAGCAGCCAAGAGGGACAGGGTGGATATGAAAAACTGTTTTTT. This sequence encodes CASSQEGQGGYEKLFF.

This chain connects TRBV2 to TRBJ1-1, with D uncertain. The germline V and J ends were trimmed by 3 bases and 1 base, with 9 bases remaining between them. Germline-derived CDR1 and CDR2 are SNHLY and FYNNEI. The CDR3 covers 14 residues. For the CDR3, the DNA is TGTGCCAGCAGTGATGTGACGGGGAACACTGAAGCTTTCTTT. Translated, it gives CASSDVTGNTEAFF.

This rearrangement joins TRBV30 to TRBJ1-2, with 9 positions matching TRBD1. CDR1 GTSNPN and CDR2 SVGIG come from the germline V gene (reference sequence). This CDR3 has 14 amino acids. V gave up 0 bases and J gave up 7 bases; unmatched junction bases: 6. CDR3 bases: TGTGCCTGGAGTGTACGGGACAGGGAAGTTGGCTACACCTTC. Translating gives CAWSVRDREVGYTF.

The chain has TRBV6-4 and TRBJ2-1, with D perhaps TRBD2 (5 bases). The germline V gene has CDR1 MRHNA and CDR2 SNTAGT. V lost 4 bases and J 9 bases, leaving 13 bases between the germline ends. The CDR3 covers 13 residues. CDR3 loop: CASSVETKSEQFF. The CDR3 DNA is TGTGCCAGCAGTGTTGAGACTAAGAGTGAGCAGTTCTTC.

The J gene is TRBJ2-5, the V gene TRBV7-9; maybe TRBD2 (5 bases). Per the germline V gene, CDR1 is SEHNR and CDR2 is FQNEAQ (reference sequence). This CDR3 region has 14 residues. The V gene lost 3 bases and the J gene lost 7 bases, with 15 bases spanning the gap. CDR3 in amino acids: CASSLALAGGTQYF. The CDR3 DNA is TGTGCCAGCAGCTTGGCCCTAGCTGGAGGGACCCAGTACTTC.

The genes are TRBV14 and TRBJ2-7, with D possibly being TRBD1 or TRBD2 (6 bases each). CDR3 length: 12 amino acids. Per germline, CDR1 SGHDN and CDR2 FVKESK. V dropped 9 bases and J dropped 3 bases, with 12 bases sitting between them. The CDR3 reads CASAGDFYEQYF. The DNA for the CDR3 is TGTGCCAGTGCAGGGGACTTCTACGAGCAGTACTTC.

This clone showed up just a few times. The V and J genes are TRBV5-6 and TRBJ2-7, with D possibly TRBD1 on 5 matching bases. Germline lookup yields CDR1 SGHDT and CDR2 YYEEEE. The CDR3 length is 14 residues. With 3 bases removed from V and 3 bases from J, the gap between germline ends came to 13 bases. This CDR3 is CASSSSPGYYEQYF. The CDR3 DNA reads as TGTGCCAGCAGCTCCTCACCAGGGTACTACGAGCAGTACTTC.